This passage covers 14 T cell receptor beta chains from one sample sequenced in a study of human T cells and chemical hapten exposure. The time point is: pre-sensitization, week 0. The treatment here: therapeutic diphenylcyclopropenone sensitization with weekly scalp DPC. TCRdb analysed the RACE reads with MiXCR anew, one entry per CDR3 protein. The table includes more than 250,000 distinct CDR3 sequences, roughly 8% detected once. The sequencing used whole blood, collected in connection with sensitization to the hapten diphenylcyclopropenone (DPC). Every receptor here comes from a young man with alopecia areata. Some clones in this sample may be carry-over from other donors' samples.

The sample holds a few counts of this clonotype. This chain links TRBV11-2 with TRBJ1-2; 9 bases agree with TRBD1. With 6 bases clipped from V and 0 bases from J, the junction kept 2 bases outside the gene matches. The CDR3 runs to 14 residues. Germline V gene data show CDR1 as SGHAT and CDR2 as FQNNGV. CDR3 loop: CASSRDRANYGYTF. CDR3 bases: TGTGCCAGCAGTAGGGACAGGGCTAACTATGGCTACACCTTC.

This clonotype has only a few counts. This chain uses TRBV12-3 or TRBV12-4 with TRBJ2-1; 8 bases are a match to TRBD1. The CDR3 contains 13 residues. The trim removed 5 bases at V and 8 bases at J, leaving 5 bases unmatched. Here the CDR3 reads CASSTTGVDEQFF. The CDR3 DNA reads as TGTGCCAGCAGTACGACAGGGGTGGATGAGCAGTTCTTC.

The chain is built from TRBV11-2 and TRBJ1-2; 8 bases are a match to TRBD1. Germline V gives CDR1 SGHAT, CDR2 FQNNGV. Unmatched junction bases numbered 7, after V lost 4 bases and J lost 3 bases. This CDR3 is 15 amino acids long. The CDR3 loop is CASSSSYRGDYGYTF. The CDR3, as DNA: TGTGCCAGCAGCTCGAGCTACAGGGGGGACTATGGCTACACCTTC.

The V call is TRBV13, the J call TRBJ2-3; possibly TRBD1 or TRBD2 for D (6 bases each). CDR1 and CDR2 from the germline V gene are PRHDT and FYEKMQ (reference sequence). The CDR3 is 18 residues long. V shed 1 base and J shed 0 bases, with 17 bases lying between them. The CDR3 sequence: CASSLEGGPAPSTDTQYF. CDR3 nucleotide sequence: TGTGCCAGCAGCTTAGAGGGGGGCCCGGCTCCTAGCACAGATACGCAGTATTTT.

The genes are TRBV12-3 or TRBV12-4 and TRBJ1-4, with D tentatively TRBD1 (5 bases). CDR3 length: 14 amino acids. V shed 5 bases and J shed 8 bases, with 15 bases lying between them. The CDR3 sequence: CASSPHGGAEKLFF. The CDR3, as DNA: TGTGCCAGCAGTCCACATGGCGGGGCCGAAAAACTGTTTTTT.

The rearrangement uses TRBV7-8 and TRBJ2-3; no definite D call. V lost 1 base and J 1 base, leaving 9 bases between the germline ends. Germline values: CDR1 SGHVS, CDR2 FQNEAQ. This CDR3 is built from 15 residues. CDR3 loop: CASSLDTARTDTQYF. DNA for the CDR3: TGTGCCAGCAGCTTAGATACTGCCCGCACAGATACGCAGTATTTT.

This chain connects TRBV6-4 to TRBJ2-3, with 7 positions matching TRBD2. Trimming took 4 bases from V and 1 from J; bases not matched to a gene: 2. The CDR3 runs to 14 residues. CDR1 MRHNA and CDR2 SNTAGT come from the germline V gene. CDR3 nucleotide sequence: TGTGCCAGCAGTGTGGGGGGGGGCACAGATACGCAGTATTTT. Protein product: CASSVGGGTDTQYF.

This clonotype was observed a handful of times. Compared with germline, one end of the junction differs, possibly owing to a read error. V and J are TRBV12-3 or TRBV12-4 and TRBJ2-2, with a tentative D call TRBD2 (6 bases). This CDR3 region has 14 residues. The CDR3 sequence: CANSTRRGTGELFF. In DNA form, the CDR3 reads TGTGCCAACAGTACCCGGAGGGGCACCGGGGAGCTGTTTTTT.

This chain connects TRBV4-1 to TRBJ2-7, with 8 bases fitting TRBD1. V was pared by 1 base and J by 1 base, with 9 bases of the junction left unmatched. From germline, CDR1 is MGHRA and CDR2 YSYEKL. This CDR3 has 17 amino acids. The DNA for the CDR3 is TGCGCCAGCAGCCAAGGGTCCAGGACAGGGATTTCCTACGAGCAGTACTTC. This translates into CASSQGSRTGISYEQYF.

CDR3 in DNA: TGTGCCAGCAGCCTTAATAACAGGGGCACAGATACGCAGTATTTT. Translation gives CASSLNNRGTDTQYF. V gene TRBV6-5 combines with J gene TRBJ2-3; D is possibly TRBD1 (6 bases). The V end lost 6 bases, the J end lost 1 base, and 14 bases lay between the germline ends. The germline V gene has CDR1 MNHEY and CDR2 SVGAGI. This CDR3 has 15 amino acids.

The rearrangement uses TRBV4-1 and TRBJ2-7, with 9 bases matching TRBD1. The V segment lost 4 bases and the J segment 7 bases; nucleotides outside the gene matches: 5. The CDR3 runs 13 residues. Germline V gene sequence: CDR1 MGHRA, CDR2 YSYEKL. CDR3 nucleotide sequence: TGCGCCAGCAGCCTAGGACAGGGGAAGGAGCAGTACTTC. Translating it yields CASSLGQGKEQYF.

The chain recombines TRBV27 with TRBJ2-5, with D perhaps TRBD2 (7 bases). Germline V gene data show CDR1 as MNHEY and CDR2 as SMNVEV (reference sequence). Between the trimmed V and J ends, which lost 2 bases and 5 bases, there was a span of 18 bases. This CDR3 is 16 amino acids long. The CDR3 sequence is CASSLGRGPKSETQYF. The CDR3 DNA sequence: TGTGCCAGCAGTTTAGGGCGGGGGCCAAAGAGTGAGACCCAGTACTTC.

This clonotype showed up many times. V is TRBV7-9 and J is TRBJ1-1; D ambiguous. The CDR3 runs to 14 residues. Germline assignment: CDR1 SEHNR and CDR2 FQNEAQ (reference sequence). The V gene lost 2 bases and the J gene lost 0 bases, with 7 bases spanning the gap. CDR3 sequence reads: CASSLRSMNTEAFF. The CDR3 coding sequence is TGTGCCAGCAGCTTACGTTCAATGAACACTGAAGCTTTCTTT.

The chain links TRBV11-2 to TRBJ1-6, with D maybe TRBD1 (6 bases). Per the germline V gene, CDR1 is SGHAT and CDR2 is FQNNGV. This CDR3 spans 12 amino acids. Trimming pared 5 bases from V and 10 bases from J, leaving 9 bases between. The CDR3 DNA reads as TGTGCCAGCAGCGGGGGGCGATCACCCCTCCACTTT. It specifies CASSGGRSPLHF.